The 22 T cell receptor beta chains below were found in one sample sequenced in a study of blood T cell repertoires in COVID-19 (dated by TCRdb to the early 2020s). The library came from the immunoSEQ multiplex PCR assay. Here the immuneACCESS table is served through TCRdb, limited to in-frame sequences with V and J called. Missing clones are a known gap in these copies; in checked studies unresolved V genes cover under half, and the rest lacks a known reason. This sample comprises about 260,000 clones, around 90% of them detected only once. Clones ranked in the top ten supply about 10% of the sample. The sequenced sample consisted of peripheral blood. These receptor sequences come from a woman in her 70s with COVID-19, enrolled during active disease.

The rearrangement uses TRBV6-1 and TRBJ1-5, with 11 bases matching TRBD1. Trimming removed 1 base from V and 6 bases from J; junction bases left unmatched: 2. The CDR3 spans 15 residues. Germline V gene sequence: CDR1 MNHNS, CDR2 SASEGT. In DNA, the CDR3 is TGTGCCAGCAGTGAAGGGACAGGGGGCTTTCAGCCCCAGCATTTT. Translated, it gives CASSEGTGGFQPQHF.

V usage is TRBV10-3 and J usage is TRBJ1-5; D is perhaps TRBD1 (5 bases). Deletions cut 9 bases from V and 5 bases from J, with 14 bases between. CDR1 and CDR2 from the germline V gene are ENHRY and SYGVKD. There are 13 residues in the CDR3. DNA of the CDR3: TGTGCCATGGGTGGAGGGGAGGATCAGCCCCAGCATTTT. Its translation is CAMGGGEDQPQHF.

This clone was detected a few times. The chain recombines TRBV19 with TRBJ2-2, with 14 bases that match TRBD2. V was clipped by 6 bases and J by 2 bases; unmatched bases: 5. The germline CDR1 and CDR2 sequences are LNHDA and SQIVND (reference sequence). The CDR3 sequence is 17 residues long. CDR3: CASRPTSGRANTGELFF. The CDR3 DNA reads as TGTGCCAGTAGACCGACTAGCGGGAGGGCCAACACCGGGGAGCTGTTTTTT.

To note about this clone: Mismatch with germline at one junction end may stem from a read error. The genes are TRBV7-7 and TRBJ1-1, with D unclear. Germline CDR1 SSHAT, CDR2 FNYEAQ (reference sequence). The CDR3 runs to 13 residues. DNA for the CDR3: TGTGCTAGCAGCCGAGGAATGAACACTGAAGCTTTCTTT. Its translation is CASSRGMNTEAFF.

The J gene is TRBJ2-3, the V gene TRBV6-5; 7 nucleotides align to TRBD2. CDR3 length: 15 residues. The trim removed 4 bases at V and 2 bases at J, leaving 6 bases unmatched. Germline values: CDR1 MNHEY, CDR2 SVGAGI. CDR3 amino acids: CASSLNSGSTDTQYF. The CDR3 nucleotides read TGTGCCAGCAGTTTGAATAGCGGGTCCACAGATACGCAGTATTTT.

The chain couples TRBV12-3 or TRBV12-4 to TRBJ1-1; D unclear. The CDR3 spans 13 residues. Trimming took 8 bases from V and 0 from J, leaving 10 bases between them. Written as DNA, the CDR3 is TGTGCCAGCTCGTCGCAGGTGAACACTGAAGCTTTCTTT. Amino acids: CASSSQVNTEAFF.

J is TRBJ2-3 and V is TRBV19; D might be TRBD2 (10 bases). Between the trimmed V and J ends, which lost 4 bases and 6 bases, there was a span of 26 bases. CDR1 and CDR2 (germline): LNHDA, SQIVND (reference sequence). The CDR3 sequence is 18 residues long. CDR3 bases: TGTGCCAGTAGTACAGGACAGGGGACTAGCGCTGCCTTTGATACGCAGTATTTT. Protein product: CASSTGQGTSAAFDTQYF. Using reference TRBV19 and TRBJ2-3 for the parts outside the CDR3, the full variable domain is DGGITQSPKYLFRKEGQNVTLSCEQNLNHDAMYWYRQDPGQGLRLIYYSQIVNDFQKGDIAEGYSVSREKKESFPLTVTSAQKNPTAFYLCASSTGQGTSAAFDTQYFGPGTRLTVL.

This clone was counted once. This chain uses TRBV19 with TRBJ2-1, with 9 bases identical to TRBD1. CDR3 size: 17 residues. The germline V gene encodes CDR1 LNHDA and CDR2 SQIVND (reference sequence). V was clipped by 5 bases and J by 5 bases; unmatched bases: 13. CDR3 DNA sequence: TGTGCCAGTAGTTCGTCCGGACAGGGGATATCCCACAATGAGCAGTTCTTC. This sequence encodes CASSSSGQGISHNEQFF. Looking up the rest from reference TRBV19 and TRBJ2-1 gives the full variable domain: DGGITQSPKYLFRKEGQNVTLSCEQNLNHDAMYWYRQDPGQGLRLIYYSQIVNDFQKGDIAEGYSVSREKKESFPLTVTSAQKNPTAFYLCASSSSGQGISHNEQFFGPGTRLTVL.

The chain links TRBV5-4 to TRBJ2-5; D is perhaps TRBD1 (6 bases). CDR3 length: 15 residues. V was pared by 0 bases and J by 4 bases, with 13 bases between. Germline CDR1 and CDR2: SGHNT and YYREEE (reference sequence). CDR3 nucleotide sequence: TGTGCCAGCAGCTTGGTCCAGGGGATCCCAGAGACCCAGTACTTC. This gives the protein CASSLVQGIPETQYF.

This chain connects TRBV6-5 to TRBJ2-7; D may be TRBD2 (6 bases). Trimming removed 0 bases from V and 3 bases from J, with 15 bases in between. Germline V gives CDR1 MNHEY, CDR2 SVGAGI. This CDR3 has 16 residues. The CDR3 DNA follows: TGTGCCAGCAGTTACTCTTTTTTGGTCGGGAGCTACGAGCAGTACTTC. It encodes CASSYSFLVGSYEQYF.

This CDR3 reads CASSYRASGKAELFF. The CDR3 region has the DNA TGTGCCAGCAGTTACAGGGCTAGCGGGAAGGCGGAGCTGTTTTTT. The J gene is TRBJ2-2, the V gene TRBV6-5; 9 bases are a match to TRBD2. CDR1 MNHEY and CDR2 SVGAGI come from the germline V gene. The CDR3 sequence is 15 residues long. J gave up 10 bases and V 2 bases, and 8 bases lay outside the gene matches.

The V call is TRBV28, the J call TRBJ2-4; 9 bases align to TRBD2. With 3 bases clipped from V and 0 bases from J, the junction kept 9 bases outside the gene matches. The CDR3 sequence is 18 residues long. Per germline, CDR1 MDHEN and CDR2 SYDVKM. The CDR3 nucleotides are TGTGCCAGCAGTTTCCCTCTAGCGGGGAGGTTAGCCAAAAACATTCAGTACTTC. This sequence encodes CASSFPLAGRLAKNIQYF.

This clone was counted a single time. V usage is TRBV9 and J usage is TRBJ2-7, with 8 bases fitting TRBD1. Germline V gives CDR1 SGDLS, CDR2 YYNGEE. V lost 4 bases to trimming and J lost 6 bases; unmatched junction nucleotides: 9. The CDR3 loop spans 14 amino acids. CDR3 sequence reads: CASSPQGAGGEQYF. As DNA, the CDR3 is TGTGCCAGCAGCCCTCAGGGGGCAGGAGGCGAGCAGTACTTC.

The V call is TRBV7-3, the J call TRBJ1-1; TRBD1 matches 7 bases. This CDR3 comprises 14 residues. Looked up from germline, CDR1 is SGHTA and CDR2 is FQGTGA. J lost 11 bases, V lost 1 base, and 10 bases had no gene match. Here the CDR3 reads CASSLNLGTGDAFF. The CDR3 region has the DNA TGTGCCAGCAGCTTAAACTTAGGAACAGGGGACGCTTTCTTT.

The V gene is TRBV27, the J gene TRBJ1-5, with a tentative D call TRBD1 (6 bases). Trimming cost V 5 bases and J 4 bases, with 15 bases left between them. The CDR3 sequence is 15 residues long. Germline CDR1 reads MNHEY; CDR2 reads SMNVEV (reference sequence). Here the CDR3 reads CASSPTWTVNQPQHF. For the CDR3, the DNA is TGTGCCAGCAGTCCGACGTGGACAGTAAATCAGCCCCAGCATTTT.

The genes are TRBV28 and TRBJ2-7, with 10 positions matching TRBD2. The CDR3 is made up of 15 amino acids. After removal of 4 bases from V and 5 bases from J, the junction contained 8 bases not matched to a gene. Per the germline V gene, CDR1 is MDHEN and CDR2 is SYDVKM. CDR3 amino acids: CASSYTAGGLHEQYF. The CDR3 bases are TGTGCCAGCAGTTATACAGCGGGAGGGCTCCACGAGCAGTACTTC.

The chain has TRBV19 and TRBJ2-2; 12 bases align to TRBD1. The germline gives CDR1 LNHDA, CDR2 SQIVND (reference sequence). This CDR3 contains 15 residues. With V trimmed by 8 bases and J by 4 bases, 5 bases remained unmatched. CDR3: CASQVGQGATGELFF. The CDR3 region has the DNA TGTGCCAGTCAGGTGGGACAGGGGGCCACCGGGGAGCTGTTTTTT.

The chain has TRBV30 and TRBJ2-1; D is perhaps TRBD2 (5 bases). The germline V gene has CDR1 GTSNPN and CDR2 SVGIG (reference sequence). The CDR3 contains 11 residues. Between the trimmed V and J ends, which lost 3 bases and 13 bases, there was a span of 13 bases. The CDR3 here is CAWSPGLPQFF. CDR3 in DNA: TGTGCCTGGAGCCCGGGGTTGCCCCAGTTCTTC.

This clone was found a few times. This chain joins TRBV11-3 and TRBJ1-3; D is possibly TRBD1 (5 bases). The CDR3 consists of 14 residues. Germline CDR1 SGHNT, CDR2 YENEEA. V lost 1 base and J 2 bases, leaving 6 bases between the germline ends. The CDR3 loop is CASSLAGTGNTIYF. The CDR3 DNA is TGTGCCAGCAGCTTAGCAGGGACTGGAAACACCATATATTTT.

The chain carries TRBV14 and TRBJ2-3; 11 nucleotides agree with TRBD2. The CDR3 spans 15 residues. Trimming cost V 3 bases and J 6 bases; bases outside gene matches: 5. Germline V gene data show CDR1 as SGHDN and CDR2 as FVKESK. CDR3 in amino acids: CASSQYSGRADTQYF. The CDR3 DNA is TGTGCCAGCAGCCAGTATAGCGGGAGGGCCGATACGCAGTATTTT. Full variable domain (rest looked up from reference TRBV14 and TRBJ2-3): EAGVTQFPSHSVIEKGQTVTLRCDPISGHDNLYWYRRVMGKEIKFLLHFVKESKQDESGMPNNRFLAERTGGTYSTLKVQPAELEDSGVYFCASSQYSGRADTQYFGPGTRLTVL.

The V gene is TRBV5-5, the J gene TRBJ2-1; the D gene is possibly TRBD2 (7 bases). The CDR3 is made up of 15 amino acids. Germline CDR1 is SGHKS and CDR2 is YYEKEE (reference sequence). The ends were cut back, 4 bases at V and 1 base at J, with 12 bases in the middle. CDR3 amino acids: CASSLGGGSYNEQFF. CDR3 nucleotides: TGTGCCAGCAGCCTGGGAGGGGGTTCCTACAATGAGCAGTTCTTC.

Note on this clone: The identical CDR3 is also encoded by other nucleotide sequences in the sample. The chain couples TRBV2 to TRBJ2-1; D perhaps matches TRBD2 (5 bases). Deletions cut 2 bases from V and 0 bases from J, with 8 bases between. CDR1 and CDR2 from the germline V gene are SNHLY and FYNNEI. The CDR3 totals 15 residues. DNA of the CDR3: TGTGCCAGCAGTGAACAAGGGAGCTCCTACAATGAGCAGTTCTTC. Translation: CASSEQGSSYNEQFF.